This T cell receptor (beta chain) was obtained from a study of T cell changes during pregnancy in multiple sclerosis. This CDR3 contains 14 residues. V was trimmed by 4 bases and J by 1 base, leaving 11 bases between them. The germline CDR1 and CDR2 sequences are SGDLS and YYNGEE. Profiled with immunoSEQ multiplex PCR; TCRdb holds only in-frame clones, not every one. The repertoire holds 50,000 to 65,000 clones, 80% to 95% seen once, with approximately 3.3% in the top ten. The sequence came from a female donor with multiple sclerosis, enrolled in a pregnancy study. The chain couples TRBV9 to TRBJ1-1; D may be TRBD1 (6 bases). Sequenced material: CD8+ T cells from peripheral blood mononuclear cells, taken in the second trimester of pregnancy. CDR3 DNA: TGTGCCAGCAGCTCAGGGGACGGGAACACTGAAGCTTTCTTT. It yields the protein CASSSGDGNTEAFF.